Below, 17 T cell receptor beta chains from the same sample are listed, as sequenced in a study of cytomegalovirus exposure and HLA in healthy donors. The PCR contained 60 Vbeta and 13 Jbeta primers. The protocol was immunoSEQ multiplex PCR, while the TCRdb copy is restricted to in-frame clones and leaves out a portion. Here the sample spans under 200,000 clones, 75% to 90% being singletons. The specimen was PBMCs. These receptors were taken from a young woman in good health and CMV-seronegative.

V and J are TRBV14 and TRBJ2-3, with D unclear. Germline lookup yields CDR1 SGHDN and CDR2 FVKESK. Trimming took off 4 bases at V and 7 bases at J, with 9 bases between the two ends. The CDR3 has 12 amino acids. The chain's CDR3 is CASSLQSYTQYF. As DNA, the CDR3 is TGTGCCAGCAGCCTCCAATCATATACGCAGTATTTT.

The CDR3 protein is CASSVAGDGGGETQYF. Here the CDR3 DNA reads TGTGCCAGCAGCGTAGCTGGAGACGGCGGGGGAGAGACCCAGTACTTC. The V gene is TRBV9, the J gene TRBJ2-5, with 7 bases identical to TRBD2. CDR1 and CDR2 (germline): SGDLS, YYNGEE. Trimming removed 0 bases from V and 4 bases from J; junction bases left unmatched: 9. CDR3 length: 16 amino acids. Using reference TRBV9 and TRBJ2-5 for the parts outside the CDR3, the full variable domain is DSGVTQTPKHLITATGQRVTLRCSPRSGDLSVYWYQQSLDQGLQFLIQYYNGEERAKGNILERFSAQQFPDLHSELNLSSLELGDSALYFCASSVAGDGGGETQYFGPGTRLLVL.

The chain joins TRBV4-1 to TRBJ2-7; maybe TRBD2 (6 bases). V lost 0 bases, J lost 3 bases, and 9 bases lay in between. Looked up from germline, CDR1 is MGHRA and CDR2 is YSYEKL. The CDR3 sequence is 14 residues long. The CDR3 DNA reads TGCGCCAGCAGCCAAGAGGGAGGCGACTACGAGCAGTACTTC. Protein: CASSQEGGDYEQYF.

The CDR3 DNA reads TGTGCCAGCAGTGAATTCGCGGGAGGCAGGAACACTGAAGCTTTCTTT. Amino acids: CASSEFAGGRNTEAFF. V is TRBV25-1 and J is TRBJ1-1; D not resolved. V lost 1 base, J lost 1 base, and 13 bases lay in between. Germline CDR1 and CDR2: MGHDK and SYGVNS. There are 16 residues in the CDR3.

V gene TRBV7-2 combines with J gene TRBJ1-2; D unclear. The length of the CDR3 is 14 residues. Germline V lookup: CDR1 SGHTA, CDR2 FQGNSA. V was cut by 4 bases and J by 0 bases, with 9 bases left in between. The CDR3 loop is CASSSGLANYGYTF. CDR3 sequence (DNA): TGTGCCAGCAGCTCCGGTTTAGCTAACTATGGCTACACCTTC.

The CDR3 bases are TGTGCCAGCAGGCCCCCTAACCAGCCCCAGCATTTT. It yields the protein CASRPPNQPQHF. The chain combines TRBV28 with TRBJ1-5; no firm D call. The ends were cut back, 6 bases at V and 7 bases at J, with 10 bases in the middle. Germline V gene lookup returns CDR1 MDHEN and CDR2 SYDVKM. This CDR3 is built from 12 residues. The variable domain in full, with the rest retrieved from reference TRBV28 and TRBJ1-5, is DVKVTQSSRYLVKRTGEKVFLECVQDMDHENMFWYRQDPGLGLRLIYFSYDVKMKEKGDIPEGYSVSREKKERFSLILESASTNQTSMYLCASRPPNQPQHFGDGTRLSIL.

The rearrangement links TRBV12-5 to TRBJ1-1; 8 bases line up with TRBD1. The CDR3 loop spans 18 amino acids. The trim removed 0 bases at V and 1 base at J, leaving 10 bases unmatched. Looked up from germline, CDR1 is LGHNT and CDR2 is FRNRAP. The DNA of the CDR3 is TGTGCTAGTGGTTTGGTACGCAGACAGGGGAGGGGGAACACTGAAGCTTTCTTT. Translation gives CASGLVRRQGRGNTEAFF. The whole variable domain, filled in from reference TRBV12-5 and TRBJ1-1, reads DARVTQTPRHKVTEMGQEVTMRCQPILGHNTVFWYRQTMMQGLELLAYFRNRAPLDDSGMPKDRFSAEMPDATLATLKIQPSEPRDSAVYFCASGLVRRQGRGNTEAFFGQGTRLTVV.

The rearrangement uses TRBV7-8 and TRBJ1-5, with D maybe TRBD1 (5 bases). The CDR3 loop spans 15 amino acids. In germline, CDR1 is SGHVS, CDR2 FQNEAQ. Trimming took 1 base from V and 12 from J, leaving 19 bases between them. The CDR3 DNA reads as TGTGCCAGCAGCTTAGGTGGACCAACTCAGGGAAACCAGCATTTT. It is translated as CASSLGGPTQGNQHF. The full variable domain, completed using reference TRBV7-8 and TRBJ1-5, is GAGVSQSPRYKVAKRGQDVALRCDPISGHVSLFWYQQALGQGPEFLTYFQNEAQLDKSGLPSDRFFAERPEGSVSTLKIQRTQQEDSAVYLCASSLGGPTQGNQHFGDGTRLSIL.

This clone is a singleton in its sample. The rearrangement uses TRBV6-1 and TRBJ2-7, with 7 bases fitting TRBD2. V gave up 5 bases and J gave up 5 bases; unmatched junction bases: 9. Germline loops: CDR1 MNHNS, CDR2 SASEGT. The CDR3 extends over 14 amino acids. The DNA for the CDR3 is TGTGCCAGCAGTTCCCACGGGGGGTACGACGAGCAGTACTTC. Amino acids: CASSSHGGYDEQYF.

The chain links TRBV10-3 to TRBJ2-2; TRBD1 might be the D (6 bases). V dropped 4 bases and J dropped 3 bases, with 9 bases sitting between them. Germline CDR1 ENHRY, CDR2 SYGVKD. The CDR3 sequence is 14 residues long. CDR3 residues: CAISGGRDTGELFF. For the CDR3, the DNA is TGTGCCATCAGTGGGGGGCGCGACACCGGGGAGCTGTTTTTT.

The rearrangement uses TRBV9 and TRBJ2-1; D is ambiguous. Germline V CDR1 and CDR2: SGDLS, YYNGEE. V gave up 0 bases and J gave up 5 bases, with 9 bases separating them. The CDR3 has 14 amino acids. The CDR3 coding sequence is TGTGCCAGCAGCGTAGGCGGCTGGAACAATGAGCAGTTCTTC. Translating it yields CASSVGGWNNEQFF.

The chain is built from TRBV5-1 and TRBJ2-4, with 7 nucleotides matching TRBD2. Germline V gene lookup returns CDR1 SGHRS and CDR2 YFSETQ. V shed 3 bases and J 6 bases; nucleotides not matched to a gene: 18. This CDR3 is built from 18 residues. The DNA for the CDR3 is TGCGCCAGCAGCTCCCCGGGGGGTCGGTCAATCTCGGGAAACATTCAGTACTTC. Its translation is CASSSPGGRSISGNIQYF.

This rearrangement joins TRBV29-1 to TRBJ2-1; TRBD2 matches 8 bases. Looked up from germline, CDR1 is SQVTM and CDR2 is ANQGSEA. This CDR3 is built from 14 residues. Unmatched junction bases numbered 9, after V lost 7 bases and J lost 4 bases. The CDR3 DNA is TGCAGCGCCCGGCTACTAGCGGTATACAATGAGCAGTTCTTC. It is translated as CSARLLAVYNEQFF.

CDR3 sequence (DNA): TGTGCCAGCAGCGTCCGGGGGGGTAAGGCGGAGACCCAGTACTTC. Protein product: CASSVRGGKAETQYF. V is TRBV11-3 and J is TRBJ2-5; 8 bases map to TRBD2. CDR3 length: 15 residues. Trimming removed 5 bases from V and 5 bases from J; junction bases left unmatched: 10. In germline, CDR1 is SGHNT, CDR2 YENEEA.

The CDR3 region has the DNA TGCGCCAGCAGCCAAGAAGTGCAGGGCGCATCCTACGAGCAGTACTTC. Its protein product is CASSQEVQGASYEQYF. V usage is TRBV4-1 and J usage is TRBJ2-7; a weak D match, TRBD1 (5 bases). Germline loops: CDR1 MGHRA, CDR2 YSYEKL. Trimming shortened V by 0 bases and J by 1 base, and 13 bases separated the two germline ends. The CDR3 totals 16 residues.

The chain joins TRBV15 to TRBJ2-5, with TRBD2 as a possible D gene (5 bases). Trimming stripped 0 bases from V and 4 bases from J, with 12 bases between. CDR1 LNHNV and CDR2 YYDKDF come from the germline V gene (reference sequence). The CDR3 totals 15 residues. The CDR3 DNA reads as TGTGCCACCAGCAGAGATCGTCTGGGGAGAGAGACCCAGTACTTC. This gives the protein CATSRDRLGRETQYF.

The V gene is TRBV5-4, the J gene TRBJ2-3, with D perhaps TRBD2 (5 bases). With 9 bases removed from V and 1 base from J, the gap between germline ends came to 18 bases. The CDR3 length is 15 residues. Germline V CDR1 and CDR2: SGHNT, YYREEE (reference sequence). The CDR3 loop reads CATQRSGAGTDTQYF. The DNA for the CDR3 is TGTGCCACCCAGCGGAGCGGTGCCGGCACAGATACGCAGTATTTT.